The sample holds many counts of the clone carrying this T cell receptor (beta chain). Sequencing input was equivalent genomic DNA from CVID and controls. Sequencing was performed with immunoSEQ multiplex PCR; in TCRdb, only in-frame clones are kept and a portion is missing. The counts give about 50,000 clones, none of them seen only once; more than 2% is held by the top ten. The data stem from a study of T cell clonality in common variable immunodeficiency. Each donor provided about 5 to 8 ml of heparinized whole blood. Sequencing was carried out using peripheral blood mononuclear cells. The source is a person between 18 and 75 years old in good health.

Here the CDR3 reads CSARVSSGGTGELFF. Incomplete CDR3 DNA: TGCAGTGCCCGAGTCTCCAGCGGGGGGACCGGGGAG. The chain uses TRBV20-1 and TRBJ2-2; 9 nucleotides align to TRBD2. The sequence runs out 3 residues before the end of the CDR3; the remainder is reconstructed from the germline J gene. In germline, CDR1 is DFQATT, CDR2 SNEGSKA (reference sequence). The CDR3 has 15 residues. V lost 6 bases to trimming and J lost 5 bases; unmatched junction nucleotides: 10.